The rows below give T cell receptor beta chains drawn from one sample of a study of T cell repertoires in cytomegalovirus infection. Via MiXCR, TCRdb re-called the reads, giving one row per CDR3 protein. The sample contains more than 85,000 distinct CDR3 sequences, 16% of which appear only once. The sequenced sample was PBMCs. The receptors derive from a human donor in good health (CMV status not recorded). Some clones in this sample may be carry-over from other donors' samples. Each CDR3 is given with its conserved first and last residue. D genes are given only for firm matches. Size tells how often a clone was seen (once, few, many) or the class of an expanded clone, and some rows leave it out.

j_gene,abundance,d_gene,v_gene,CDR3nt,CDR3aa
TRBJ1-4,few,-,TRBV19,TGTGCCAGTAGTATTGGGAGAGCTAATGAAAAACTGTTTTTT,CASSIGRANEKLFF
TRBJ2-2,few,-,TRBV29-1,TGCAGCGCCTTCACTCCAGCCGGGGAGCTGTTTTTT,CSAFTPAGELFF
TRBJ1-6,-,TRBD1,TRBV20-1,TGCAGTGCCCGCCGGACAGGGAGCAATAATTCACCCCTCCACTTT,CSARRTGSNNSPLHF
TRBJ1-1,-,TRBD1,TRBV28,TGTGCCAGCAGTTTATCCAGGGGGCGTTCCACTGAAGCTTTCTTT,CASSLSRGRSTEAFF
TRBJ1-2,-,-,TRBV3-1,TGTGCCAGCAGCTCTCCCGGGGAGGGAAAGGATGGCTACACCTTC,CASSSPGEGKDGYTF
TRBJ1-5,few,-,TRBV20-1,TGCAGTGCTGGGGGGGAGGCTAGGGGCAATCAGCCCCAGCATTTT,CSAGGEARGNQPQHF
TRBJ2-6,-,-,TRBV14,TGTGCCAGCAGCCCCTCCCCGAGGGGCGCCAACGTCCTGACTTTC,CASSPSPRGANVLTF
TRBJ2-3,-,-,TRBV7-3,TGTGCCCGCAGCGTCCAGGGGGGGGGGCTGGAAGATACGCAGTATTTT,CARSVQGGGLEDTQYF
TRBJ1-1,-,-,TRBV5-1,TGCGCCAGCAGCTCTACGGGGGGGCAGGTGAACACTGAAGCTTTCTTT,CASSSTGGQVNTEAFF
TRBJ2-4,many,TRBD2,TRBV7-6,TGTGCCAGCAGCTCAGGACTAGCGGCTAACAAAAACATTCAGTACTTC,CASSSGLAANKNIQYF
TRBJ1-4,-,-,TRBV5-1,TGCGCCAGCAGCTTGGTACCAGATGAAAAACTGTTTTTT,CASSLVPDEKLFF
TRBJ1-1,-,-,TRBV7-2,TGTGCCAGCAGCTTCGGACAGCAAGTCAAAGCTTTCTTT,CASSFGQQVKAFF
TRBJ2-6,many,-,TRBV7-2,TGTGCCAGCAGCCCGGCGGGGACTGGGGCCAACGTCCTGACTTTC,CASSPAGTGANVLTF
TRBJ1-3,many,-,TRBV7-2,TGTGCCAGCAGCTCTGGGACTGGAAACACCATATATTTT,CASSSGTGNTIYF
TRBJ2-7,few,TRBD2,TRBV2,TGTGCCAGCAGGGCCGGGACTAGCGGGGGCTACGAGCAGTACTTC,CASRAGTSGGYEQYF
TRBJ1-2,many,TRBD1,TRBV7-2,TGTGCCAGCAGCTTAGAGGGACAGGGGAGAGGCTACACCTTC,CASSLEGQGRGYTF
TRBJ2-7,many,-,TRBV7-9,TGTGCCAGCAGCTTAGTCCCCAGCACCTACGAGCAGTACTTC,CASSLVPSTYEQYF
TRBJ1-6,-,-,TRBV11-2,TGTGCCAGCAGCATTCTTTTAGGAGGGAATTCACCCCTCCACTTT,CASSILLGGNSPLHF
TRBJ2-3,many,-,TRBV11-2,TGTGCCAGCAGCCACCTGACAGGGACTAGCACAGATACGCAGTATTTT,CASSHLTGTSTDTQYF
TRBJ2-7,-,TRBD1,TRBV10-3,TGTGCCATCGGGCAGGGGGCGTACGAGCAGTACTTC,CAIGQGAYEQYF
TRBJ1-2,-,-,TRBV29-1,TGCAGCGTTGATCCGGGGGTTGCGAGGACCTTC,CSVDPGVARTF
TRBJ2-7,few,-,TRBV5-6,TGTGCCAGCAGCTCTCACCGACTCCTCTCCTACGAGCAGTACTTC,CASSSHRLLSYEQYF
TRBJ2-3,-,-,TRBV15,TGTGCCACCAGCCGGGACATCCGGCGCCTTAGCACAGATACGCAGTATTTT,CATSRDIRRLSTDTQYF
TRBJ2-3,few,TRBD2,TRBV10-3,TGTGCCATCAACCGGGGGGGTGAAGATACGCAGTATTTT,CAINRGGEDTQYF
TRBJ2-7,few,TRBD1,TRBV29-1,TGCAGCGTTGATGGACAGGGAGGCGAGCAGTACTTC,CSVDGQGGEQYF
TRBJ2-7,few,-,TRBV18,TGTGCCAGCTCGCAAGCCTACACCTCCTACGAGCAGTACTTC,CASSQAYTSYEQYF
TRBJ2-7,many,TRBD1,TRBV2,TGTGCCAGCAGTGTCCGGGACAGGGTGAACGAGCAGTACTTC,CASSVRDRVNEQYF
TRBJ1-4,few,-,TRBV3-1,TGTGCCAGCAGTTATAATACAGGAGATCCAACTAATGAAAAACTGTTTTTT,CASSYNTGDPTNEKLFF
TRBJ1-2,few,-,TRBV5-1,TGCGCCAGCAGCAAGGCTTACCCGGGACAACAAAGCGTATATGGCTACACCTTC,CASSKAYPGQQSVYGYTF
TRBJ2-4,few,-,TRBV19,TGTGCCAGTAGTATTGGTTGGCGGGGACAAAACATTCAGTACTTC,CASSIGWRGQNIQYF
TRBJ2-2,few,-,TRBV7-2,TGTGCCAGCAGCTTAGAGACAGGATACACCGGGGAGCTGTTTTTT,CASSLETGYTGELFF
TRBJ2-5,many,TRBD1,TRBV6-2/TRBV6-3,TGTGCCAGCAGATACCGGGACAGACAAGAGACCCAGTACTTC,CASRYRDRQETQYF
TRBJ2-1,-,-,TRBV20-1,TGCAGTGCTAGAGACACGGGACGCGGGACGGAGGGCACCGATGAGCAGTTCTTC,CSARDTGRGTEGTDEQFF
TRBJ1-2,-,TRBD1,TRBV5-1,TGCGCCAGCAGCTTAACACAGGGGGCGAACTATGGCTACACCTTC,CASSLTQGANYGYTF
TRBJ1-2,-,TRBD1,TRBV29-1,TGCAGCGTATCTATCGGGACAGACTATGGCTACACCTTC,CSVSIGTDYGYTF
TRBJ2-3,-,TRBD2,TRBV29-1,TGCAGCGTGGCGGAGCGGGGGGGATATGCGCAGTATTTT,CSVAERGGYAQYF
TRBJ1-5,-,-,TRBV6-2/TRBV6-3,TGTGCCAGCAGTCTCCGGGACACTCGTCAGCCCCAGCATTTT,CASSLRDTRQPQHF
TRBJ2-1,many,-,TRBV7-9,TGTGCCAGCAGCCCCCGAGGGGGAGTGCAGTTCTTC,CASSPRGGVQFF
TRBJ2-1,many,-,TRBV29-1,TGCAGCGTTGAAGGTGTCCCTAGCTCCTACAATGAGCAGTTCTTC,CSVEGVPSSYNEQFF
TRBJ1-2,few,-,TRBV12-3/TRBV12-4,TGTGCCAGCAGCCGAGCTAACTATGGCTACACCTTC,CASSRANYGYTF
TRBJ1-6,many,-,TRBV7-2,TGTGCCAGCAGCCTCCGGGCCCTTGGAGTTTCACCCCTCCACTTT,CASSLRALGVSPLHF
TRBJ2-7,few,-,TRBV28,TGTGCCAGCAGTTTCTGGGGGATAGGCTACGAGCAGTACTTC,CASSFWGIGYEQYF
TRBJ1-4,-,-,TRBV6-5,TGTCCCAGCAGTTACGCGGGGAAACTGTTTTTT,CPSSYAGKLFF
TRBJ1-2,many,-,TRBV7-2,TGTGCCAGCAGCTTTGGGACGGAGTATGGCTACACCTTC,CASSFGTEYGYTF
TRBJ2-5,-,TRBD2,TRBV11-1,TGTGCCAGCAGCTTACCAGCGGGGGGGCATGAGACCCAGTACTTC,CASSLPAGGHETQYF
TRBJ2-3,-,TRBD1,TRBV25-1,TGTGCCAGCAGTGAAAAGGGGACCGGACAGGGGCGAGATACGCAGTATTTT,CASSEKGTGQGRDTQYF
TRBJ1-2,many,-,TRBV7-9,TGTGCCAGCAGCTCGGGGCGTTATGGCTACACCTTC,CASSSGRYGYTF
TRBJ1-6,many,-,TRBV2,TGTGCCAGCAGTGAAGCTGGGGTTCGTTCACCCCTCCACTTT,CASSEAGVRSPLHF
TRBJ2-5,-,-,TRBV9,TGTGCCAGCAGCACTGGAATCGCGGAAGAGACCCAGTACTTC,CASSTGIAEETQYF
TRBJ1-2,-,-,TRBV14,TGTGCCAGCAGCCAAGATTGGGAGGGTCGCTACACCTTC,CASSQDWEGRYTF
TRBJ1-5,many,TRBD1,TRBV7-8,TGTGCCAGCAGCTTAGCCGGGACAGGGGGCAATCAGCCCCAGCATTTT,CASSLAGTGGNQPQHF
TRBJ2-3,few,-,TRBV18,TGTGCCAGCTCACCTACTCCTGGACGGACCGGCGGTACGCAGTATTTT,CASSPTPGRTGGTQYF
TRBJ1-1,-,-,TRBV18,TGTGCCAGCTCAGCGTCCTGGAACACTGAAGCTTTCTTT,CASSASWNTEAFF
TRBJ2-7,few,-,TRBV4-2,TGTGCCAGCAGCCAAGGGAAGGGGGACCTTTTATACGAGCAGTACTTC,CASSQGKGDLLYEQYF
TRBJ2-2,many,TRBD1,TRBV11-2,TGTGCCAGCAGGCGACCAGGGGGCGCGGAAGTTTCCGGGGAGCTGTTTTTT,CASRRPGGAEVSGELFF
TRBJ2-7,many,TRBD2,TRBV12-3/TRBV12-4,TGTGCCAGCAGTCAGGGGACTAGCTACGAGCAGTACTTC,CASSQGTSYEQYF
TRBJ1-3,many,-,TRBV7-8,TGTGCCAGCGCCAGACCTTCTGGAAACACCATATATTTT,CASARPSGNTIYF
TRBJ2-7,many,-,TRBV7-2,TGTGCCAGCAGTCCCGGGAACCCCTACGAGCAGTACTTC,CASSPGNPYEQYF
TRBJ2-3,many,TRBD2,TRBV7-3,TGTGCCAGCAACGCGGGGGGCCCCGGAGATACGCAGTATTTT,CASNAGGPGDTQYF
TRBJ2-2,-,-,TRBV5-5,TGTGCCAGCCTGCCTAAGGCCGCGAACACCGGGGAGCTGTTTTTT,CASLPKAANTGELFF